The 30 T cell receptor beta chains listed next were all sequenced from one sample in a study of OX40 agonist ivuxolimab in advanced cancers. Sequencing was performed with immunoSEQ multiplex PCR; in TCRdb, only in-frame clones are kept and a portion is missing. The sample shows some 65,000 clones, around 90% of them seen only once. This specimen consisted of CD4+ or CD8+ T cells sorted from blood, obtained in a trial of the OX40 agonist ivuxolimab. All receptors come from an adult with an advanced solid tumor such as melanoma, head and neck, liver or kidney cancer.

The chain has TRBV12-5 and TRBJ1-6, with TRBD1 identical over 8 bases. Germline V gene lookup returns CDR1 LGHNT and CDR2 FRNRAP. Germline trimming cut 2 bases from V and 9 bases from J; bases unmatched to any gene: 12. This CDR3 is 17 amino acids long. The CDR3 DNA reads TGTGCTAGTGGTTTGCCGAAACACCAGGGGGCCCTTTCACCCCTCCACTTT. Translated, it gives CASGLPKHQGALSPLHF.

As regards this clone: This sample also contains other DNA sequences that code for the same CDR3. The chain has TRBV28 and TRBJ1-1, with TRBD1 as a possible D gene (6 bases). V lost 6 bases to trimming and J lost 10 bases, with 15 bases between them. CDR1 is MDHEN and CDR2 is SYDVKM in the germline V gene. The CDR3 is made up of 12 amino acids. The CDR3 region is CASRDSTQLAFF. CDR3 in DNA: TGTGCCAGCAGGGACAGTACCCAGCTAGCTTTCTTT.

The V and J genes are TRBV15 and TRBJ2-1, with 14 bases aligning to TRBD2. Germline CDR1 LNHNV, CDR2 YYDKDF (reference sequence). This CDR3 spans 16 amino acids. J gave up 7 bases and V 2 bases, and 4 bases lay outside the gene matches. In DNA, the CDR3 is TGTGCCACCAGCAGAACAAGACTAGCGGGGGGGAATGAGCAGTTCTTC. It is translated as CATSRTRLAGGNEQFF.

This chain joins TRBV12-1 and TRBJ2-2. TRBV12-1 is a documented pseudogene. The CDR3 totals 16 residues. CDR3 protein: CASSDDAFSKTGELFF. The DNA of the CDR3 is TGTGCCAGCAGCGACGACGCCTTTAGTAAGACCGGGGAGCTGTTTTTT.

This rearrangement joins TRBV5-1 to TRBJ1-1; 7 bases align to TRBD1. Germline loops: CDR1 SGHRS, CDR2 YFSETQ. Unmatched junction bases numbered 5, after V lost 3 bases and J lost 3 bases. The CDR3 totals 14 residues. The CDR3 DNA follows: TGCGCCAGCAGCTACGGGACAGAAGACACTGAAGCTTTCTTT. Translating it yields CASSYGTEDTEAFF.

This clone was found a few times. The chain joins TRBV6-6 to TRBJ1-1, with D uncertain. Germline V gene data show CDR1 as MNHNY and CDR2 as SVGAGI (reference sequence). This CDR3 comprises 13 residues. Between the trimmed V and J ends, which lost 7 bases and 0 bases, there was a span of 9 bases. This CDR3 reads CASTAAMNTEAFF. The CDR3 DNA reads TGTGCCAGCACGGCAGCTATGAACACTGAAGCTTTCTTT.

The rearrangement uses TRBV19 and TRBJ1-5, with TRBD1 identical over 7 bases. Losses at the gene ends were 5 bases for V and 0 bases for J; bases not matched to a gene: 7. CDR3 length equals 16 residues. The V gene's germline CDR1 is LNHDA and CDR2 SQIVND (reference sequence). The CDR3: CASSHPTGPSNQPQHF. The CDR3 DNA reads as TGTGCCAGTAGTCACCCGACAGGGCCTAGCAATCAGCCCCAGCATTTT. The full variable domain, with the rest looked up from reference TRBV19 and TRBJ1-5, is DGGITQSPKYLFRKEGQNVTLSCEQNLNHDAMYWYRQDPGQGLRLIYYSQIVNDFQKGDIAEGYSVSREKKESFPLTVTSAQKNPTAFYLCASSHPTGPSNQPQHFGDGTRLSIL.

V and J are TRBV28 and TRBJ2-7, with 14 bases identical to TRBD2. The CDR3 contains 15 residues. CDR1 is MDHEN and CDR2 is SYDVKM in the germline V gene. V dropped 7 bases and J dropped 8; count of bases not matched to a gene: 10. The DNA of the CDR3 is TGTGCCAGCACTGGGACTAGCGGGAGTCCCCGTCAGCAGTACTTC. This codes for CASTGTSGSPRQQYF.

The chain links TRBV30 to TRBJ2-7; the match to TRBD1 covers 8 bases. The trim removed 5 bases at V and 4 bases at J, leaving 13 bases unmatched. Germline-derived CDR1 and CDR2 are GTSNPN and SVGIG (reference sequence). The CDR3 totals 15 residues. In DNA, the CDR3 is TGTGCCTGGGTCAAGGGCGGGACAGGTCTTTACGAGCAGTACTTC. This translates into CAWVKGGTGLYEQYF.

The chain employs TRBV5-4 and TRBJ2-7; 12 bases fit TRBD2. The CDR3 is 16 residues long. V lost 4 bases and J lost 2; bases outside the gene matches: 7. Germline CDR1 is SGHNT and CDR2 is YYREEE (reference sequence). The CDR3 spells CASSTRTSGNPYEQYF. CDR3 bases: TGTGCCAGCAGCACCCGGACTAGCGGGAATCCCTACGAGCAGTACTTC.

This chain joins TRBV9 and TRBJ1-2, with a weak D call TRBD1 (6 bases). Trimming took off 4 bases at V and 8 bases at J, with 21 bases between the two ends. There are 15 residues in the CDR3. Germline V lookup: CDR1 SGDLS, CDR2 YYNGEE. CDR3 nucleotide sequence: TGTGCCAGCAGCCCCCTCCAAGGGGGGGGCCGAGGCTACACCTTC. Protein product: CASSPLQGGGRGYTF.

V is TRBV18 and J is TRBJ1-1; D is ambiguous. The CDR3 is 14 amino acids. The germline V gene has CDR1 KGHSH and CDR2 LQKENI. The V gene lost 4 bases and the J gene lost 1 base, with 10 bases spanning the gap. The CDR3 region has the DNA TGTGCCAGCTCACTCGTAAGGGCGAACACTGAAGCTTTCTTT. This codes for CASSLVRANTEAFF.

The rearrangement links TRBV4-1 to TRBJ1-1; D is unclear. Trimming removed 2 bases from V and 8 bases from J, with 12 bases in between. Germline values: CDR1 MGHRA, CDR2 YSYEKL. The CDR3 runs to 13 residues. The CDR3, as DNA: TGCGCCAGCAGCCAACTCGGGCTGTCGGAAGCTTTCTTT. Translated, it gives CASSQLGLSEAFF.

The chain has TRBV2 and TRBJ1-1, with D tentatively TRBD1 (6 bases). Germline lookup yields CDR1 SNHLY and CDR2 FYNNEI. The CDR3 spans 18 residues. The V end lost 4 bases, the J end lost 5 bases, and 26 bases lay between the germline ends. The CDR3 DNA sequence: TGTGCCAGCAGTGTACTCCCCCCAGGGGATAAAGTGGGAACTGAAGCTTTCTTT. Translated, it gives CASSVLPPGDKVGTEAFF.

This rearrangement joins TRBV28 to TRBJ1-1; D ambiguous. With 2 bases removed from V and 5 bases from J, the gap between germline ends came to 12 bases. The length of the CDR3 is 14 residues. CDR1 MDHEN and CDR2 SYDVKM come from the germline V gene. Here the CDR3 reads CASSLNGGWTEAFF. The CDR3 DNA reads TGTGCCAGCAGTTTAAATGGAGGCTGGACTGAAGCTTTCTTT.

The V gene is TRBV6-6, the J gene TRBJ1-2; weak D call: TRBD1 (6 bases). Per the germline V gene, CDR1 is MNHNY and CDR2 is SVGAGI (reference sequence). There are 15 residues in the CDR3. V shed 4 bases and J shed 5 bases, with 17 bases lying between them. CDR3 amino acids: CASSSRGGRGYGYTF. DNA of the CDR3: TGTGCCAGCAGTTCCCGGGGGGGCAGGGGTTATGGCTACACCTTC.

The table lists this clone with a count of one. This rearrangement joins TRBV4-1 to TRBJ2-7, with 7 nucleotides matching TRBD1. Germline CDR1 and CDR2: MGHRA and YSYEKL. The CDR3 runs 14 residues. The ends lost 5 bases at V and 2 bases at J; junction bases unmatched: 6. This CDR3 is CASSTRQGPYEQYF. As DNA, the CDR3 is TGCGCCAGCAGCACTCGACAGGGTCCCTACGAGCAGTACTTC.

This chain links TRBV5-5 with TRBJ1-1; unclear D gene. The CDR3 extends over 11 amino acids. Trimming cost V 3 bases and J 9 bases, with 9 bases left between them. Per germline, CDR1 SGHKS and CDR2 YYEKEE (reference sequence). The CDR3 DNA reads as TGTGCCAGCAGCTGGCCGGGAAAAGCTTTCTTT. Amino acids: CASSWPGKAFF.

This clone was found once. This chain links TRBV5-1 with TRBJ1-1, with a tentative D call TRBD1 (6 bases). Between the trimmed V and J ends, which lost 4 bases and 1 base, there was a span of 14 bases. CDR3 size: 15 residues. The germline gives CDR1 SGHRS, CDR2 YFSETQ. The CDR3 DNA sequence: TGCGCCAGCAGCCTTAACCTACAGGGGAACACTGAAGCTTTCTTT. Translation gives CASSLNLQGNTEAFF.

The chain is built from TRBV25-1 and TRBJ2-1; possibly TRBD2 for D (5 bases). V was shortened by 3 bases and J by 8 bases, with 23 bases between the two germline ends. The germline gives CDR1 MGHDK, CDR2 SYGVNS. The CDR3 loop spans 17 amino acids. The CDR3: CASSDSFRGWGGDEQFF. The CDR3 region has the DNA TGTGCCAGCAGTGACTCCTTCCGGGGTTGGGGTGGGGATGAGCAGTTCTTC.

The rearrangement links TRBV21-1 to TRBJ2-7; TRBD2, the table's D call, lacks a check against the DNA. TRBV21-1 is a known pseudogene. The CDR3 is made up of 15 amino acids. CDR3 region: CASSTSGQGDYEQYF. CDR3 nucleotides: TGTGCCAGCAGCACTAGCGGGCAGGGGGACTACGAGCAGTACTTC.

This rearrangement joins TRBV10-2 to TRBJ2-3; D remains unclear. The germline V gene has CDR1 WSHSY and CDR2 SAAADI. The V end lost 4 bases, the J end lost 14 bases, and 13 bases lay between the germline ends. This CDR3 is built from 11 residues. The CDR3 DNA follows: TGCGCCAGCAGTGGAAACGGCGCCAGGTATTTT. Its protein product is CASSGNGARYF.

V gene TRBV7-2 combines with J gene TRBJ2-7, with TRBD1 matching over 9 bases. Germline assignment: CDR1 SGHTA and CDR2 FQGNSA. Germline trimming cut 5 bases from V and 7 bases from J; bases unmatched to any gene: 6. The CDR3 sequence is 13 residues long. The CDR3 DNA is TGTGCCAGCAGCGCACAGGGGGCAGGGGAGCAGTACTTC. Its protein product is CASSAQGAGEQYF.

A remark on this clone: At one of its ends the junction is not consistent with the germline gene, which may arise from a read error. In nucleotides, the CDR3 is TGCGCCACCAGCTTGTTGGCGAACTCCTACGAGCAGTACTTC. This gives the protein CATSLLANSYEQYF. The chain carries TRBV5-1 and TRBJ2-7; D remains ambiguous. The CDR3 extends over 14 amino acids. CDR1 SGHRS and CDR2 YFSETQ come from the germline V gene.

The V call is TRBV5-1, the J call TRBJ1-4; the D gene is possibly TRBD1 (5 bases). Germline V gene data show CDR1 as SGHRS and CDR2 as YFSETQ. Trimming stripped 1 base from V and 7 bases from J, with 17 bases between. The CDR3 extends over 16 amino acids. The CDR3 loop reads CASSLNGGGGGEKLFF. The CDR3 DNA sequence: TGCGCCAGCAGCTTGAATGGCGGCGGGGGAGGTGAAAAACTGTTTTTT. The whole variable domain, filled in from reference TRBV5-1 and TRBJ1-4, reads KAGVTQTPRYLIKTRGQQVTLSCSPISGHRSVSWYQQTPGQGLQFLFEYFSETQRNKGNFPGRFSGRQFSNSRSEMNVSTLELGDSALYLCASSLNGGGGGEKLFFGSGTQLSVL.

The chain joins TRBV5-4 to TRBJ2-5; 8 bases fit TRBD1. Near its end, the DNA agrees better with TRBJ2-7, so the J call may be wrong. This CDR3 is built from 15 residues. Germline V lookup: CDR1 SGHNT, CDR2 YYREEE (reference sequence). The CDR3 nucleotides are TGTGCCAGCAGCTCAAGGACAGGGATGTCCTACGAGCAGTACTTC. As protein: CASSSRTGMSYEQYF.

The chain is built from TRBV27 and TRBJ2-1; a possible D gene is TRBD2 (5 bases). V was pared by 5 bases and J by 8 bases, with 13 bases between. Per germline, CDR1 MNHEY and CDR2 SMNVEV (reference sequence). This CDR3 spans 13 amino acids. The CDR3 region has the DNA TGTGCCAGCAGTGGCCGTGAGGGTTATGAGCAGTTCTTC. Its protein product is CASSGREGYEQFF.

V usage is TRBV5-4 and J usage is TRBJ1-2; 8 nucleotides match TRBD1. The CDR3 spans 15 residues. From germline, CDR1 is SGHNT and CDR2 YYREEE (reference sequence). The junction had 3 bases not matched to a gene; V was cut back by 1 base and J by 1 base. The CDR3, as DNA: TGTGCCAGCAGCTTGTGGGACAGGATTAACTATGGCTACACCTTC. Protein product: CASSLWDRINYGYTF.

V usage is TRBV9 and J usage is TRBJ2-1; the D gene could be TRBD1 or TRBD2 (5 bases each). The germline V and J ends were trimmed by 4 bases and 1 base, with 15 bases remaining between them. Germline CDR1 is SGDLS and CDR2 is YYNGEE. This CDR3 is built from 16 residues. CDR3: CASSSRGVQSYNEQFF. The CDR3 nucleotides are TGTGCCAGCAGCTCCCGAGGGGTTCAGTCCTACAATGAGCAGTTCTTC.

The chain employs TRBV30 and TRBJ2-1, with D possibly matching TRBD2 (5 bases). Germline loops: CDR1 GTSNPN, CDR2 SVGIG (reference sequence). The CDR3 contains 13 residues. Trimming removed 1 base at V and 9 bases at J, with 13 bases between. CDR3 sequence: CAWSATPLGEQFF. In DNA form, the CDR3 reads TGTGCCTGGAGTGCAACTCCACTAGGTGAGCAGTTCTTC.